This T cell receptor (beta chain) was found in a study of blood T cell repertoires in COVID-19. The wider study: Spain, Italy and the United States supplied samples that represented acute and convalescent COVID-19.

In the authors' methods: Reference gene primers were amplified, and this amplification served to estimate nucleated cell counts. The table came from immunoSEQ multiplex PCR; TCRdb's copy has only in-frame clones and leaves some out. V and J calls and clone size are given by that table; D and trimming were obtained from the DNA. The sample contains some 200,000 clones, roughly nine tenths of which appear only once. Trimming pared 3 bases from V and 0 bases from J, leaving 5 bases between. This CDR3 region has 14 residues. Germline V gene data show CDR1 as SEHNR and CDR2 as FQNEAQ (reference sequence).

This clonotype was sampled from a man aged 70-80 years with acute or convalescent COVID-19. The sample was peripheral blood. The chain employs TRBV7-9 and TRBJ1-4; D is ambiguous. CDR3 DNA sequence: TGTGCCAGCAGCTTGAGAGCAACTAATGAAAAACTGTTTTTT. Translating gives CASSLRATNEKLFF.